This T cell receptor (beta chain) was captured by sequencing in a study of STAT3 mutations in large granular lymphocyte leukemia. Across the study: Among longitudinally sequenced T-LGLL patients, roughly half had canonical activating STAT3 mutations detected. Points from the study as a whole: Samples missed the first appearance of the clone. Some patients had dominant TCR clones larger than their STAT3 mutant burden. In T-cell large granular lymphocyte leukemia, about half of patients showed multiple immunodominant subclonotypes. In some patients, a small highly pathogenic clone possibly went undetected.

V was cut by 6 bases and J by 4 bases, with 20 bases left in between. The germline V gene encodes CDR1 LGHNT and CDR2 FRNRAP. The CDR3 sequence is 16 residues long. In its sample, this clone was seen once. Its matching antigen is unknown. The repertoire was sequenced with immunoSEQ multiplex PCR; TCRdb's copy has only in-frame clones and lacks some. This sample yields some 10,000 clones, of which approximately 83% are seen a single time; about 90% belongs to the top ten. The sequenced material came from peripheral blood mononuclear cells. The V gene is TRBV12-5, the J gene TRBJ2-3, with D tentatively TRBD1 (6 bases). The receptor comes from a man older than 75 with T-cell large granular lymphocyte leukemia. Some clones in this sample may be carry-over from other donors' samples. CDR3 in amino acids: CASGRSLTGIPDTQYF. DNA of the CDR3: TGTGCTAGTGGGCGTTCCCTCACAGGGATCCCAGATACGCAGTATTTT. The variable domain in full, with the rest retrieved from reference TRBV12-5 and TRBJ2-3, is DARVTQTPRHKVTEMGQEVTMRCQPILGHNTVFWYRQTMMQGLELLAYFRNRAPLDDSGMPKDRFSAEMPDATLATLKIQPSEPRDSAVYFCASGRSLTGIPDTQYFGPGTRLTVL.